This T cell receptor (beta chain) was identified in a study of blood T cell repertoires in COVID-19. The overall study: T cells, B-cell-depleted T cells, or PBMCs provided the cDNA or gDNA that served as material.

V gave up 2 bases and J gave up 2 bases, with 7 bases separating them. The CDR3 is 13 amino acids. In germline, CDR1 is MDHEN, CDR2 SYDVKM. Here immunoSEQ multiplex PCR was the method, and the copy in TCRdb shows in-frame clones only, minus some. This sample has some 400,000 clones; nearly 90% occur once, and the top ten carry 1.5% to 2%. The chain carries TRBV28 and TRBJ2-7; D uncertain. Sequenced material: PBMCs or T cells enriched from blood (not recorded which). The source of this sequence is a woman in her twenties or thirties who had recovered from COVID-19. This CDR3 is CASSLGQPYEQYF. Written as DNA, the CDR3 is TGTGCCAGCAGTTTAGGGCAGCCCTACGAGCAGTACTTC.